Below are 5 T cell receptor beta chains sequenced from a single sample in a study of breast tumors, draining lymph nodes, adjacent tissues. Samples came from axillary lymph nodes draining the breast cancer. TCRdb analysed the multiplex PCR reads with MiXCR anew, one entry per CDR3 protein. Of about 230,000 distinct CDR3 sequences listed, about 34% are singletons. Sequencing was performed on axillary lymph node tissue. All receptors derive from a female donor with breast cancer. Some clones in this sample may be carry-over from other donors' samples.

The table lists this clonotype with many counts. This rearrangement joins TRBV6-5 to TRBJ2-2; 9 bases are a match to TRBD1. The CDR3 contains 16 residues. J was trimmed by 5 bases and V by 6 bases; bases with no gene match: 10. The germline V gene has CDR1 MNHEY and CDR2 SVGAGI. The CDR3: CASRPTRQGGTGELFF. The CDR3 nucleotides are TGTGCCAGCAGACCCACGCGACAGGGGGGGACCGGGGAGCTGTTTTTT.

The chain links TRBV5-1 to TRBJ2-3; TRBD2 aligns across 9 bases. V lost 2 bases to trimming and J lost 13 bases; unmatched junction nucleotides: 11. The CDR3 sequence is 14 residues long. Germline V gene sequence: CDR1 SGHRS, CDR2 YFSETQ. CDR3 DNA: TGCGCCAGCAGCTTACTAGCGGGCTCCTACGACGAGTATTTT. It is translated as CASSLLAGSYDEYF.

This rearrangement joins TRBV10-3 to TRBJ1-1; D may be TRBD1 (5 bases). Trimming took off 10 bases at V and 2 bases at J, with 14 bases between the two ends. Germline V gene data show CDR1 as ENHRY and CDR2 as SYGVKD. This CDR3 comprises 13 residues. The CDR3 DNA reads TGTGCCACCACGGCGGGACTAAACACTGAAGCTTTCTTT. It is translated as CATTAGLNTEAFF.

This clonotype occurred many times. This chain uses TRBV12-3 or TRBV12-4 with TRBJ1-6; D gene unclear. This CDR3 has 12 residues. V lost 6 bases, J lost 10 bases, and 10 bases lay in between. CDR3 region: CASRLTPSPLHF. DNA of the CDR3: TGTGCCAGCAGGCTAACCCCCTCACCCCTCCACTTT.

In regard to this clonotype: This may arise from a read error, as a much more abundant clone is one base away. A read error is likely, as this CDR3 ends without the conserved phenylalanine or tryptophan. The J gene is TRBJ2-7, the V gene TRBV6-1, with 11 bases identical to TRBD2. The CDR3 consists of 16 residues. Germline V lookup: CDR1 MNHNS, CDR2 SASEGT. Losses at the gene ends were 2 bases for V and 1 base for J; bases not matched to a gene: 4. As DNA, the CDR3 is TGTGCCAGCAGTGAATGGCTAGCGGGGGGATCCTACGAGCAGTACCTC. Protein product: CASSEWLAGGSYEQYL.